This T cell receptor beta chain emerged from a study of OX40 agonist ivuxolimab in advanced cancers. About the study: Mean age approximately 66 years, range roughly 20 to 85; about 85% male. Three dose-escalation patients had partial responses: one with hepatocellular carcinoma and two with cutaneous melanoma.

Method: immunoSEQ multiplex PCR; TCRdb's copy keeps in-frame clones and lacks some. The data show about 62,000 clones, with 79% seen just once and about 11% held by the top ten. Autoimmune disease history or systemic immunosuppression was exclusionary. The CDR3 totals 17 residues. Germline CDR1 is SGHKS and CDR2 is YYEKEE (reference sequence). V was cut by 0 bases and J by 0 bases, with 13 bases left in between. This chain joins TRBV5-5 and TRBJ1-3; TRBD1 is a possible D gene (6 bases). This sample comprised CD4+ or CD8+ T cells sorted from blood, obtained in a trial of the OX40 agonist ivuxolimab. The clonotype was recovered from an adult with an advanced solid tumor such as melanoma, head and neck, liver or kidney cancer. The CDR3 nucleotides are TGTGCCAGCAGCTTGGCCCTTGCAGGGGCCTCTGGAAACACCATATATTTT. This encodes CASSLALAGASGNTIYF.